This T cell receptor beta chain was sequenced in a study of cytomegalovirus exposure and HLA in healthy donors. Researchers ran the PCR with 60 Vbeta and 13 Jbeta primers. In the authors' methods: Roughly 11 million shared chains were among the roughly 78 million unique TCR beta chains that a later analysis counted. The table came from immunoSEQ multiplex PCR; TCRdb's copy has only in-frame clones and leaves some out. V and J calls and clone size are given by that table; D and trimming were obtained from the DNA. Of roughly 150,000 clones listed, roughly 84% are singletons. Concerning this clone: Its antigen is unknown.

General study points: According to the study, 150 to 200 TCR beta chains were cytomegalovirus-associated. Presence/absence results assume similar sequencing depth per donor, which may not hold. The classifier reportedly diagnosed cytomegalovirus status with high sensitivity and specificity.

The junction had 6 bases not matched to a gene; V was cut back by 5 bases and J by 0 bases. The CDR3 covers 17 residues. Per the germline V gene, CDR1 is SGHVS and CDR2 is FNYEAQ. Sequencing was done on a sample of PBMCs. The sequence derives from a man between 25 and 39 years old in good health and CMV-seropositive. The genes are TRBV7-6 and TRBJ2-1, with 11 nucleotides matching TRBD2. Here the CDR3 DNA reads TGTGCCAGCAGCGATACTAGCGGGAGTGTCTCCTACAATGAGCAGTTCTTC. Translation: CASSDTSGSVSYNEQFF.